Below are 17 T cell receptor beta chains sequenced from a single sample in a study of metastatic and nonmetastatic thyroid tumors. Thyroid surgery had not been preceded by any treatment in any patient. TCRdb reprocessed the PCR reads via MiXCR. There are under 45,000 clones in the sample; 25% to 35% occur only once, and more than 8% lies in the top ten. Material: blood. All receptors derive from a male donor with papillary thyroid cancer or a benign thyroid nodule (not recorded which). Some clones in this sample may be carry-over from other donors' samples.

This clone was found many times. The chain carries TRBV3-1 and TRBJ2-7; D unclear. The CDR3 consists of 12 residues. Trimming pared 1 base from V and 4 bases from J, leaving 5 bases between. Germline lookup yields CDR1 LGHDT and CDR2 YNNKEL (reference sequence). In nucleotides, the CDR3 is TGTGCCAGCAGCCAAGTCCCGTACGAGCAGTACTTC. Translation: CASSQVPYEQYF.

There are many counts of this clone. The CDR3 DNA reads TGTGCCAGTAGTATACTTCTGCAGATGAACACTGAAGCTTTCTTT. Its translation: CASSILLQMNTEAFF. The chain combines TRBV19 with TRBJ1-1, with D hard to call. Germline lookup yields CDR1 LNHDA and CDR2 SQIVND (reference sequence). With 2 bases removed from V and 0 bases from J, the gap between germline ends came to 10 bases. The CDR3 is 15 residues long.

The chain recombines TRBV27 with TRBJ2-5; 10 positions agree with TRBD2. Germline values: CDR1 MNHEY, CDR2 SMNVEV (reference sequence). The length of the CDR3 is 16 residues. Unmatched junction bases numbered 11, after V lost 5 bases and J lost 5 bases. The CDR3 loop reads CASSRIAGGGTETQYF. The CDR3 DNA reads as TGTGCCAGCAGTAGAATAGCGGGAGGAGGCACCGAGACCCAGTACTTC.

The chain couples TRBV11-2 to TRBJ1-2, with 11 bases that match TRBD1. Unmatched junction bases numbered 14, after V lost 7 bases and J lost 4 bases. The CDR3 runs to 17 residues. Germline V gene data show CDR1 as SGHAT and CDR2 as FQNNGV. This chain's CDR3 is CASIAPGQGAYGYGYTF. The DNA of the CDR3 is TGTGCCAGCATCGCACCAGGACAGGGGGCATATGGCTATGGCTACACCTTC.

The chain recombines TRBV11-2 with TRBJ2-7; 14 nucleotides agree with TRBD2. Per germline, CDR1 SGHAT and CDR2 FQNNGV. The CDR3 is made up of 16 amino acids. V lost 3 bases, J lost 1 base, and 2 bases stayed unmatched. Written as DNA, the CDR3 is TGTGCCAGCAGCTTGGGACTAGCGGGAGCGTCCTACGAGCAGTACTTC. It translates to CASSLGLAGASYEQYF.

This clone was counted a few times. The chain combines TRBV2 with TRBJ2-3; D call uncertain. Trimming removed 4 bases at V and 7 bases at J, with 15 bases between. CDR1 and CDR2 (germline): SNHLY, FYNNEI. The CDR3 extends over 14 amino acids. The CDR3 region has the DNA TGTGCCAGCAGTGTAGGTCAGACCGTCAATACGCAGTATTTT. Its translation: CASSVGQTVNTQYF.

This clone occurred many times. V usage is TRBV20-1 and J usage is TRBJ2-2; D assignment may be TRBD1 or TRBD2 (6 bases each). Germline CDR1 reads DFQATT; CDR2 reads SNEGSKA (reference sequence). The CDR3 loop spans 16 amino acids. The V and J ends lost 0 bases and 0 bases respectively, with 11 bases between them. The CDR3 nucleotides are TGCAGTGCTAGAGACGCCGGGGGCCCGAACACCGGGGAGCTGTTTTTT. This sequence encodes CSARDAGGPNTGELFF.

The rearrangement uses TRBV28 and TRBJ1-2; D may be TRBD1 (6 bases). The germline V gene encodes CDR1 MDHEN and CDR2 SYDVKM. The V end lost 6 bases, the J end lost 7 bases, and 18 bases lay between the germline ends. The CDR3 runs 14 residues. The CDR3 DNA is TGTGCCAGCAGAACAGGGTGGGTTGAAAGTGGCTACACCTTC. It codes for CASRTGWVESGYTF.

The chain couples TRBV20-1 to TRBJ1-5; TRBD1 might be the D (6 bases). This CDR3 comprises 14 residues. Germline V gene lookup returns CDR1 DFQATT and CDR2 SNEGSKA (reference sequence). V lost 3 bases to trimming and J lost 6 bases, with 15 bases between them. This CDR3 reads CSASAGGRGQPQHF. CDR3 DNA sequence: TGCAGTGCTAGTGCCGGGGGCCGAGGTCAGCCCCAGCATTTT.

The gene calls are TRBV20-1 and TRBJ2-1; TRBD2 matches at 9 bases. The CDR3 length is 16 residues. The V gene end was trimmed by 6 bases and the J gene end by 3 bases; junction bases not matched to a gene: 12. Germline V gene lookup returns CDR1 DFQATT and CDR2 SNEGSKA (reference sequence). The CDR3 loop reads CSAPDVEREDYNEQFF. The CDR3 region has the DNA TGCAGTGCACCCGATGTGGAGCGGGAGGACTACAATGAGCAGTTCTTC.

This clone was found many times. This rearrangement joins TRBV30 to TRBJ2-4; D might be TRBD2 (5 bases). Germline V gives CDR1 GTSNPN, CDR2 SVGIG (reference sequence). V lost 0 bases and J 1 base, leaving 16 bases between the germline ends. The CDR3 loop spans 17 amino acids. The CDR3 DNA reads TGTGCCTGGAGTGTACTAGGCGACGTCTGGGCCAAAAACATTCAGTACTTC. This codes for CAWSVLGDVWAKNIQYF.

On this clone itself: Germline and junction disagree at one end, which may indicate a read error. J is TRBJ2-7 and V is TRBV2, with 10 bases matching TRBD2. The CDR3 is made up of 19 amino acids. Germline CDR1 and CDR2: SNHLY and FYNNEI. The CDR3 reads CASSKAGVAGGHTSYEQYF. In nucleotides, the CDR3 is TGTGCCAGCAGTAAAGCAGGGGTAGCGGGAGGCCACACTTCCTACGAGCAGTACTTC.

This clone was seen many times. The chain is built from TRBV12-3 or TRBV12-4 and TRBJ2-2, with 10 bases aligning to TRBD1. V shed 5 bases and J 4 bases; nucleotides not matched to a gene: 4. The CDR3 loop spans 15 amino acids. CDR3 region: CASSPWTGGTGELFF. CDR3 bases: TGTGCCAGCAGTCCATGGACAGGGGGCACCGGGGAGCTGTTTTTT.

The chain joins TRBV6-1 to TRBJ2-7, with a weak D call TRBD2 (5 bases). The CDR3 sequence is 11 residues long. Trimming took off 6 bases at V and 7 bases at J, with 10 bases between the two ends. CDR1 and CDR2 (germline): MNHNS, SASEGT. In DNA, the CDR3 is TGTGCCAGCAGCGGGATGGGTGAGCAGTACTTC. This codes for CASSGMGEQYF.

In this sample, this clone turned up many times. J is TRBJ1-5 and V is TRBV20-1, with D unclear. Trimming cost V 3 bases and J 5 bases, with 17 bases left between them. Germline V gene sequence: CDR1 DFQATT, CDR2 SNEGSKA (reference sequence). This CDR3 has 15 amino acids. Here the CDR3 reads CSASRLGRGDQPQHF. Here the CDR3 DNA reads TGCAGTGCTAGTCGTTTGGGTCGGGGAGATCAGCCCCAGCATTTT.

The chain uses TRBV5-8 and TRBJ2-1; unclear D gene. Trimming took off 8 bases at V and 7 bases at J, with 19 bases between the two ends. CDR3 length: 14 amino acids. Germline V gene data show CDR1 as SGHTS and CDR2 as YDEGEE. CDR3 coding DNA: TGTGCCAGATGGACCGTAGAGAGGATTAATGAGCAGTTCTTC. This encodes CARWTVERINEQFF.

There are many counts of this clone. The chain links TRBV9 to TRBJ2-1; no clear D. CDR1 and CDR2 (germline): SGDLS, YYNGEE. The V end lost 0 bases, the J end lost 9 bases, and 7 bases lay between the germline ends. This CDR3 contains 12 residues. CDR3 sequence (DNA): TGTGCCAGCAGCGTAGCTAATAGTGAGCAGTTCTTC. It codes for CASSVANSEQFF.